This TCR beta chain originates from a study of Ad26.COV2.S vaccination and SARS-CoV-2 variants. Sequenced by immunoSEQ multiplex PCR; TCRdb stores in-frame clones only, minus some. This sample has about 420,000 clones; roughly 90% occur once, and the top ten carry 3.6%. Described treatment: 15 to 20 received Ad26.COV2.S at low or high dose, single or two shots; about 5 received placebo; per-sample allocation not given. Following the first vaccine or placebo injection, samples were taken on day 63. J lost 8 bases, V lost 4 bases, and 4 bases had no gene match. The CDR3 has 13 residues. The chain has TRBV12-3 or TRBV12-4 and TRBJ2-2, with TRBD1 matching 7 bases. The TCR sequence derives from a person aged 18-60 years who received the Ad26.COV2.S COVID-19 vaccine or a placebo. The sequencing used peripheral blood, collected in a trial of Ad26.COV2.S vaccine versus placebo. CDR3 in amino acids: CASSSTGRGELFF. For the CDR3, the DNA is TGTGCCAGCAGTTCGACAGGGAGAGGGGAGCTGTTTTTT.